This passage covers 15 T cell receptor beta chains from one sample sequenced in a study of shared clonotypes between healthy human individuals. Clones were read by immunoSEQ multiplex PCR, and TCRdb kept only the in-frame ones, dropping some. The data contain 650,000 to 700,000 clones, less than 95% of them seen just once; the ten biggest clones take up about 33%. The specimen was memory CD8+ T cells from PBMCs. Subset defined: CD45RO+ cells pooled with CCR7-negative TemRA cells. The receptors derive from a man aged 18-30 years in good health. Some clones in this sample may be carry-over from other donors' samples.

V gene TRBV19 combines with J gene TRBJ2-1, with D unclear. This CDR3 is 13 amino acids long. V was shortened by 4 bases and J by 5 bases, with 9 bases between the two germline ends. The germline CDR1 and CDR2 sequences are LNHDA and SQIVND (reference sequence). The CDR3 protein is CASSKGLHNEQFF. The CDR3 DNA is TGTGCCAGTAGTAAGGGCCTCCACAATGAGCAGTTCTTC.

The gene calls are TRBV7-9 and TRBJ1-5, with no clear D. V lost 1 base and J lost 2, with 6 bases in between. Germline CDR1 and CDR2: SEHNR and FQNEAQ (reference sequence). There are 14 residues in the CDR3. The CDR3 DNA reads TGTGCCAGCAGCTTAGGGTGGGGCAATCAGCCCCAGCATTTT. This codes for CASSLGWGNQPQHF.

This sequence joins TRBV29-1 and TRBJ2-2; no clear D gene. The germline V gene has CDR1 SQVTM and CDR2 ANQGSEA. Trimming shortened V by 5 bases and J by 6 bases, and 10 bases separated the two germline ends. This CDR3 contains 12 residues. The CDR3 nucleotides are TGCAGCGTTCTAACTGGCGCCGGGGAGCTGTTTTTT. Translated, it gives CSVLTGAGELFF.

The chain employs TRBV6-1 and TRBJ1-4; 8 nucleotides align to TRBD1. Germline lookup yields CDR1 MNHNS and CDR2 SASEGT. The CDR3 sequence is 15 residues long. After removal of 6 bases from V and 4 bases from J, the junction contained 7 bases not matched to a gene. As DNA, the CDR3 is TGTGCCAGCAGGGCCCGGACAGGGAGTAATGAAAAACTGTTTTTT. Translation: CASRARTGSNEKLFF.

The chain recombines TRBV7-2 with TRBJ1-1; 7 bases map to TRBD1. The V segment lost 1 base and the J segment 1 base; nucleotides outside the gene matches: 3. CDR1 SGHTA and CDR2 FQGNSA come from the germline V gene. CDR3 size: 15 residues. The CDR3 loop reads CASSLGSGGNTEAFF. The CDR3 region has the DNA TGTGCCAGCAGCTTAGGGTCAGGGGGGAACACTGAAGCTTTCTTT.

This chain links TRBV27 with TRBJ2-4, with D possibly matching TRBD2 (5 bases). Looked up from germline, CDR1 is MNHEY and CDR2 is SMNVEV (reference sequence). The CDR3 spans 16 residues. V was cut by 2 bases and J by 0 bases, with 11 bases left in between. The CDR3 reads CASSLRGILAKNIQYF. The CDR3 DNA follows: TGTGCCAGCAGTTTAAGAGGGATCTTAGCCAAAAACATTCAGTACTTC.

The rearrangement links TRBV27 to TRBJ2-3; D ambiguous. The germline V gene has CDR1 MNHEY and CDR2 SMNVEV (reference sequence). This CDR3 comprises 14 residues. Trimming left V 1 base short and J 5 bases short, with 10 bases between. The chain's CDR3 is CASSLLSTQDTQYF. CDR3 DNA sequence: TGTGCCAGCAGTTTATTATCGACCCAAGATACGCAGTATTTT.

This clone occurred once. The rearrangement links TRBV7-8 to TRBJ2-5; D may be TRBD2 (5 bases). Germline assignment: CDR1 SGHVS and CDR2 FQNEAQ. V lost 5 bases and J 5 bases, leaving 18 bases between the germline ends. The CDR3 sequence is 15 residues long. CDR3 loop: CASSTLNGVWETQYF. DNA for the CDR3: TGTGCCAGCAGCACCTTAAACGGGGTTTGGGAGACCCAGTACTTC.

This chain connects TRBV4-1 to TRBJ2-7, with D unresolved. The CDR3 spans 14 residues. Trimming cost V 0 bases and J 1 base, with 7 bases left between them. CDR1 and CDR2 (germline): MGHRA, YSYEKL. The CDR3 loop is CASSQEPGSYEQYF. Here the CDR3 DNA reads TGCGCCAGCAGCCAAGAACCGGGTTCCTACGAGCAGTACTTC.

The chain recombines TRBV7-2 with TRBJ2-7, with 12 nucleotides matching TRBD2. The CDR3 is 15 residues long. CDR1 and CDR2 (germline): SGHTA, FQGNSA. With 5 bases clipped from V and 5 bases from J, the junction kept 7 bases outside the gene matches. The CDR3, as DNA: TGTGCCAGCAGCGAAGGGACTAGCGGGTGGGACGAGCAGTACTTC. Protein sequence: CASSEGTSGWDEQYF.

Regarding this clone: The same CDR3 also results from other DNA sequences found in this sample. J is TRBJ1-1 and V is TRBV6-4; D gene uncertain. The V gene's germline CDR1 is MRHNA and CDR2 SNTAGT. This CDR3 region has 13 residues. The V end was cut by 2 bases, the J end by 1 base, with 5 bases between. The CDR3 reads CASSDRPNTEAFF. The CDR3 DNA reads TGTGCCAGCAGTGACAGGCCGAACACTGAAGCTTTCTTT.

This chain links TRBV28 with TRBJ2-7; 8 bases map to TRBD1. The CDR3 has 17 residues. V was clipped by 3 bases and J by 1 base; unmatched bases: 11. The germline CDR1 and CDR2 sequences are MDHEN and SYDVKM. In DNA, the CDR3 is TGTGCCAGCAGTTTTGGGGCCGGGACAGGTGATTCCTACGAGCAGTACTTC. Translation gives CASSFGAGTGDSYEQYF.

The V call is TRBV5-1, the J call TRBJ2-7, with 7 bases that match TRBD1. The CDR3 covers 15 residues. Trimming took 5 bases from V and 0 from J; bases not matched to a gene: 8. Germline V gives CDR1 SGHRS, CDR2 YFSETQ. The chain's CDR3 is CASRNRDSSSYEQYF. The CDR3 DNA follows: TGCGCCAGCAGAAACCGGGACAGCAGCTCCTACGAGCAGTACTTC.

This chain joins TRBV29-1 and TRBJ2-3, with D maybe TRBD1 (6 bases). Germline values: CDR1 SQVTM, CDR2 ANQGSEA. The CDR3 consists of 16 residues. Trimming took 2 bases from V and 1 from J, leaving 16 bases between them. CDR3 region: CSVENWGLGGTDTQYF. CDR3 coding DNA: TGCAGCGTTGAAAATTGGGGGCTAGGGGGCACAGATACGCAGTATTTT.

The V gene is TRBV4-3, the J gene TRBJ1-5; perhaps TRBD1 as D (6 bases). V shed 4 bases and J shed 8 bases, with 12 bases lying between them. The CDR3 has 13 residues. Germline V lookup: CDR1 LGHNA, CDR2 YSLEER. CDR3 sequence (DNA): TGCGCCAGCAGCCGGTTCCCAGGGGAGCCCCAGCATTTT. It translates to CASSRFPGEPQHF.